The source of this T cell receptor beta chain is a study of T cells after posttransplantation cyclophosphamide. General study points: After PTCy, TRB diversity resembled that of CNI/methotrexate controls. TRB overlap between skin or GI tissue T cells and blood was limited. Donor-recipient repertoire similarity was low at 1-2 months, rising over year one.

As to this clone: What it binds is unknown.

Treatment was busulfan-fludarabine conditioning, a marrow graft, and cyclophosphamide on days +3 and +4. TCRdb's copy holds only in-frame clones and misses some; the assay was immunoSEQ multiplex PCR. The sample holds 17,000 or so clones, about 90% seen once. The ends lost 6 bases at V and 5 bases at J; junction bases unmatched: 12. Germline loops: CDR1 SQVTM, CDR2 ANQGSEA. The CDR3 is 14 residues long. This rearrangement joins TRBV29-1 to TRBJ1-1; 7 nucleotides line up with TRBD1. The specimen was CD4+ T cells sorted from blood, collected after allogeneic stem cell transplant with posttransplant cyclophosphamide. This TCR came from a male patient aged 55 to 70 who received an allogeneic stem cell transplant from a related donor and was CMV-positive. Some T cells may possibly be graft donor cells. The CDR3 DNA reads as TGCAGCGTAGGATTGGCAGGGGGTTTGACTGAAGCTTTCTTT. The encoded protein is CSVGLAGGLTEAFF.